This passage covers 32 T cell receptor beta chains from one sample sequenced in a study of cytomegalovirus exposure and HLA in healthy donors. Primers for the PCR totalled 60 Vbeta and 13 Jbeta. Repertoires were generated with immunoSEQ multiplex PCR, while TCRdb's copy carries only in-frame clones and drops some. The sample gives about 120,000 clones, approximately 75% of which show up once; around 1.9% is in the top ten. The material sequenced was PBMCs. The receptors here all came from a man in his forties or fifties in good health and CMV-seronegative.

This clone was counted once. The chain is built from TRBV7-6 and TRBJ1-1; the D gene is possibly TRBD1 (5 bases). Trimming left V 3 bases short and J 5 bases short, with 13 bases between. This CDR3 has 14 amino acids. Germline loops: CDR1 SGHVS, CDR2 FNYEAQ. The CDR3 coding sequence is TGTGCCAGCAGCTTCCGCCCCGGGGGTACTGAAGCTTTCTTT. It codes for CASSFRPGGTEAFF.

This clone was counted a few times. The V call is TRBV7-9, the J call TRBJ2-7; possible D gene TRBD1, 6 bases. V was pared by 5 bases and J by 4 bases, with 15 bases between. Germline CDR1 reads SEHNR; CDR2 reads FQNEAQ (reference sequence). CDR3 length: 14 residues. The CDR3 DNA is TGTGCCAGCAGCCCCGGACAGTTGGCTTACGAGCAGTACTTC. It codes for CASSPGQLAYEQYF.

CDR3 DNA: TGTGCCAGCAGCGGAACCGGGACCCAGGGGGCAGATACGCAGTATTTT. This sequence encodes CASSGTGTQGADTQYF. The chain uses TRBV9 and TRBJ2-3, with TRBD1 matching over 7 bases. V trimming: 3 bases; J trimming: 4 bases; junction bases outside the gene matches: 11. The CDR3 is 16 residues long. CDR1 and CDR2 (germline): SGDLS, YYNGEE.

The V call is TRBV5-1, the J call TRBJ2-7; 9 bases map to TRBD2. Per the germline V gene, CDR1 is SGHRS and CDR2 is YFSETQ. V gave up 2 bases and J gave up 4 bases; unmatched junction bases: 7. The CDR3 loop spans 15 amino acids. The CDR3 loop reads CASSFDSGGPYEQYF. The CDR3 nucleotides read TGCGCCAGCAGCTTTGATAGCGGGGGCCCATACGAGCAGTACTTC.

The chain recombines TRBV5-1 with TRBJ2-7; no clear D gene. V dropped 4 bases and J dropped 3 bases, with 5 bases sitting between them. The germline V gene encodes CDR1 SGHRS and CDR2 YFSETQ. The CDR3 extends over 11 amino acids. CDR3 region: CASSPLYEQYF. In DNA, the CDR3 is TGCGCCAGCAGCCCCCTCTACGAGCAGTACTTC.

J is TRBJ1-2 and V is TRBV10-3, with TRBD1 matching 7 bases. V trimming: 2 bases; J trimming: 8 bases; junction bases outside the gene matches: 8. The germline V gene has CDR1 ENHRY and CDR2 SYGVKD. CDR3 length equals 14 residues. The CDR3 DNA reads as TGTGCCATCAGTGAGGTGGCCAGGGGGGAAGGCTACACCTTC. It is translated as CAISEVARGEGYTF.

The chain couples TRBV5-4 to TRBJ1-1, with D unclear. CDR1 and CDR2 (germline): SGHNT, YYREEE (reference sequence). The germline V and J ends were trimmed by 8 bases and 0 bases, with 17 bases remaining between them. The CDR3 runs to 15 residues. The CDR3 is CASIARGGLNTEAFF. The CDR3 nucleotides read TGTGCCAGTATCGCCAGAGGAGGGTTGAACACTGAAGCTTTCTTT.

The chain combines TRBV21-1 with TRBJ2-3; the DNA was not compared with TRBD1, the D call given in the table. TRBV21-1 is an annotated pseudogene. The CDR3 spans 19 residues. The CDR3 DNA is TGTGCCAGCAGCAAAGAACGGACAGTTACTGTCCCTTCCACAGATACGCAGTATTTT. Its translation: CASSKERTVTVPSTDTQYF.

This chain joins TRBV19 and TRBJ2-3; 9 bases line up with TRBD2. Germline loops: CDR1 LNHDA, CDR2 SQIVND (reference sequence). V shed 5 bases and J 2 bases; nucleotides not matched to a gene: 5. The CDR3 is 15 amino acids. The CDR3, as DNA: TGTGCCAGTAGTTTTAGCGGGGGACCCACAGATACGCAGTATTTT. Protein product: CASSFSGGPTDTQYF.

The V gene is TRBV2, the J gene TRBJ2-7; 8 nucleotides agree with TRBD2. The CDR3 contains 15 residues. Per the germline V gene, CDR1 is SNHLY and CDR2 is FYNNEI. V trimming: 4 bases; J trimming: 3 bases; junction bases outside the gene matches: 8. This CDR3 is CASSGLGAGDYEQYF. The CDR3 DNA reads TGTGCCAGCAGTGGGCTGGGAGCGGGAGACTACGAGCAGTACTTC.

This clone has only one observation. One end of the junction varies from germline; a read error may be responsible. The rearrangement joins TRBV29-1 to TRBJ2-4; D call uncertain. From germline, CDR1 is SQVTM and CDR2 ANQGSEA. There are 15 residues in the CDR3. CDR3 loop: CSVESPDLGKNSQYF. The CDR3, as DNA: TGCAGCGTTGAGTCGCCGGATTTAGGCAAAAACAGTCAGTACTTC.

This sequence joins TRBV9 and TRBJ1-4, with 7 bases identical to TRBD1. V was pared by 3 bases and J by 3 bases, with 2 bases of the junction left unmatched. The V gene's germline CDR1 is SGDLS and CDR2 YYNGEE. The CDR3 is made up of 14 amino acids. The CDR3 protein is CASSGGQPNEKLFF. CDR3 DNA sequence: TGTGCCAGCAGCGGGGGACAGCCTAATGAAAAACTGTTTTTT.

The rearrangement joins TRBV10-3 to TRBJ2-7, with 7 positions matching TRBD2. The CDR3 extends over 15 amino acids. Per the germline V gene, CDR1 is ENHRY and CDR2 is SYGVKD. V gave up 10 bases and J gave up 0 bases; unmatched junction bases: 12. The CDR3 region is CATRTLGGVSYEQYF. CDR3 coding DNA: TGTGCCACCCGAACCCTGGGGGGGGTCTCCTACGAGCAGTACTTC.

The chain recombines TRBV5-1 with TRBJ1-2; 9 bases line up with TRBD1. From germline, CDR1 is SGHRS and CDR2 YFSETQ. Unmatched junction bases numbered 15, after V lost 4 bases and J lost 8 bases. The CDR3 contains 16 residues. The CDR3 DNA reads TGCGCCAGCAGCCAATCCGGACAGGGGACTCCGGGGGGCTACACCTTC. Translated: CASSQSGQGTPGGYTF.

The V gene is TRBV5-4, the J gene TRBJ2-3, with TRBD2 matching 7 bases. In germline, CDR1 is SGHNT, CDR2 YYREEE (reference sequence). The CDR3 runs to 15 residues. The trim removed 5 bases at V and 0 bases at J, leaving 6 bases unmatched. The DNA of the CDR3 is TGTGCCAGCAGAGGGGACTACTCTAGCACAGATACGCAGTATTTT. This encodes CASRGDYSSTDTQYF.

This clone was counted only a few times. This rearrangement joins TRBV20-1 to TRBJ2-7; D remains unclear. There are 11 residues in the CDR3. The germline V gene has CDR1 DFQATT and CDR2 SNEGSKA (reference sequence). V lost 5 bases and J 0 bases, leaving 5 bases between the germline ends. As DNA, the CDR3 is TGCAGTGCTCTCCTCTCCTACGAGCAGTACTTC. Translating gives CSALLSYEQYF.

The chain carries TRBV19 and TRBJ1-1, with D uncertain. The CDR3 is 14 amino acids. CDR1 is LNHDA, CDR2 SQIVND, per germline (reference sequence). Trimming took off 0 bases at V and 4 bases at J, with 9 bases between the two ends. Written as DNA, the CDR3 is TGTGCCAGTAGTATAGAAACTCCAAGCACTGAAGCTTTCTTT. Amino acids: CASSIETPSTEAFF.

The chain carries TRBV27 and TRBJ2-7; 10 bases are a match to TRBD1. The germline gives CDR1 MNHEY, CDR2 SMNVEV (reference sequence). The V segment lost 3 bases and the J segment 0 bases; nucleotides outside the gene matches: 5. This CDR3 has 16 amino acids. CDR3 amino acids: CASSLWGTGASYEQYF. The CDR3 DNA reads TGTGCCAGCAGTTTGTGGGGGACAGGGGCCTCCTACGAGCAGTACTTC.

V usage is TRBV19 and J usage is TRBJ2-1, with D possibly being TRBD1 (6 bases). The V end was cut by 5 bases, the J end by 6 bases, with 17 bases between. CDR1 LNHDA and CDR2 SQIVND come from the germline V gene (reference sequence). This CDR3 has 15 residues. For the CDR3, the DNA is TGTGCCAGTAGTCGCACAGGGTCGGTCAGCAATGAGCAGTTCTTC. Its protein is CASSRTGSVSNEQFF.

The chain is built from TRBV27 and TRBJ2-1; TRBD2 aligns across 12 bases. CDR1 is MNHEY and CDR2 is SMNVEV in the germline V gene (reference sequence). V was clipped by 6 bases and J by 2 bases; unmatched bases: 5. The CDR3 has 16 residues. CDR3 sequence reads: CASRARTSGTYNEQFF. The CDR3 DNA reads as TGTGCCAGCAGAGCTCGGACTAGCGGGACCTACAATGAGCAGTTCTTC.

This chain uses TRBV30 with TRBJ1-1; 7 nucleotides match TRBD1. Germline CDR1 and CDR2: GTSNPN and SVGIG (reference sequence). J gave up 1 base and V 4 bases, and 3 bases lay outside the gene matches. CDR3 length: 13 amino acids. CDR3 sequence (DNA): TGTGCCTGGACCGGACAGGCGAACACTGAAGCTTTCTTT. The encoded protein is CAWTGQANTEAFF.

This clone was counted a few times. The chain links TRBV4-3 to TRBJ1-2; 8 positions match TRBD1. V lost 4 bases and J lost 8; bases outside the gene matches: 9. CDR1 LGHNA and CDR2 YSLEER come from the germline V gene. CDR3 length: 14 amino acids. The CDR3 DNA reads as TGCGCCAGCAGCCGCGACAGGACAGGGTGGGGCTACACCTTC. This codes for CASSRDRTGWGYTF.

The chain is built from TRBV27 and TRBJ2-5; TRBD2 aligns across 11 bases. With V trimmed by 2 bases and J by 0 bases, 5 bases remained unmatched. Germline-derived CDR1 and CDR2 are MNHEY and SMNVEV (reference sequence). CDR3 length equals 17 residues. CDR3 region: CASSLRSTSGNQETQYF. CDR3 nucleotides: TGTGCCAGCAGTTTACGGTCGACTAGCGGGAACCAAGAGACCCAGTACTTC.

The chain has TRBV10-3 and TRBJ1-1; TRBD1 is a possible D gene (5 bases). CDR1 ENHRY and CDR2 SYGVKD come from the germline V gene. Trimming took off 5 bases at V and 8 bases at J, with 12 bases between the two ends. The CDR3 covers 12 residues. CDR3 loop: CAISSGRAEAFF. CDR3 nucleotides: TGTGCCATCAGTTCAGGGAGGGCCGAAGCTTTCTTT.

The V call is TRBV19, the J call TRBJ1-1, with 8 bases that match TRBD1. The V segment lost 5 bases and the J segment 7 bases; nucleotides outside the gene matches: 9. This CDR3 is built from 14 residues. The germline CDR1 and CDR2 sequences are LNHDA and SQIVND (reference sequence). The chain's CDR3 is CASSVLDREGEAFF. The CDR3 DNA follows: TGTGCCAGTAGTGTGCTGGACAGGGAGGGTGAAGCTTTCTTT.

The gene calls are TRBV6-5 and TRBJ1-6, with a weak D call TRBD1 (5 bases). Per the germline V gene, CDR1 is MNHEY and CDR2 is SVGAGI. The V and J ends lost 1 base and 9 bases respectively, with 13 bases between them. This CDR3 contains 15 residues. The CDR3 spells CASSYWAGKGSPLHF. CDR3 DNA sequence: TGTGCCAGCAGTTACTGGGCAGGGAAGGGTTCACCCCTCCACTTT.

The V and J genes are TRBV19 and TRBJ2-7, with D possibly being TRBD1 (6 bases). V was cut by 5 bases and J by 4 bases, with 15 bases left in between. In germline, CDR1 is LNHDA, CDR2 SQIVND (reference sequence). The CDR3 is 14 amino acids. The chain's CDR3 is CASSLGAREYEQYF. CDR3 coding DNA: TGTGCCAGTAGTCTGGGGGCGAGGGAGTACGAGCAGTACTTC.

The chain employs TRBV29-1 and TRBJ1-2; TRBD1 matches at 8 bases. The CDR3 consists of 17 residues. V gave up 8 bases and J gave up 11 bases; unmatched junction bases: 28. Per germline, CDR1 SQVTM and CDR2 ANQGSEA. CDR3 amino acids: CSPRARGTGGCRGRYTF. The CDR3, as DNA: TGCAGCCCTCGCGCGAGAGGGACAGGAGGATGCAGGGGTCGTTACACCTTC.

The CDR3 DNA sequence: TGCGCCAGCACTAAAGGACTAGCGGATGAGCAGTTCTTC. Encoded protein: CASTKGLADEQFF. This chain connects TRBV10-1 to TRBJ2-1; 10 bases are shared with TRBD2. Losses at the gene ends were 7 bases for V and 8 bases for J; bases not matched to a gene: 5. The CDR3 has 13 residues. CDR1 is WNHNN, CDR2 SYGVQD, per germline (reference sequence).

This chain links TRBV18 with TRBJ1-6, with TRBD1 matching over 7 bases. V dropped 4 bases and J dropped 7; count of bases not matched to a gene: 4. This CDR3 is 14 amino acids long. CDR1 and CDR2 (germline): KGHSH, LQKENI. In DNA form, the CDR3 reads TGTGCCAGCTCACTGGACAGGTTGAATTCACCCCTCCACTTT. This sequence encodes CASSLDRLNSPLHF.

V is TRBV5-1 and J is TRBJ2-5, with 11 bases lining up with TRBD2. V was clipped by 0 bases and J by 5 bases; unmatched bases: 3. The CDR3 runs to 15 residues. Looked up from germline, CDR1 is SGHRS and CDR2 is YFSETQ. CDR3 DNA: TGCGCCAGCAGCTTGGTAGCTAGCGGGGGGGAGACCCAGTACTTC. Translating it yields CASSLVASGGETQYF.

The chain joins TRBV27 to TRBJ2-5; weak D call: TRBD1 (5 bases). Gene TRBJ2-7 matches the end of the DNA better, so the J call may be wrong. The germline CDR1 and CDR2 sequences are MNHEY and SMNVEV (reference sequence). CDR3 length equals 14 residues. This chain's CDR3 is CASGTGRKYYEQYF. The CDR3 nucleotides are TGTGCCAGCGGTACAGGCCGAAAATATTACGAGCAGTACTTC.